This TCR beta chain was obtained from a study of T-cell reconstitution after alpha-beta-depleted transplantation in children. Study-level findings and limits: Hyperexpanded clones declined; after one year, newly produced T cells mostly supplied diversity. The origin of alpha-beta T cells about two months after transplant was reportedly several hundred expanded graft clones. There were some patients whose high TCRbeta diversity at day 60 came from surviving recipient T cells and thymic progenitors.

Looked up from germline, CDR1 is LNHNV and CDR2 is YYDKDF (reference sequence). CDR3 size: 15 residues. The V and J ends lost 6 bases and 8 bases, in that order; junction bases with no gene match: 10. Molecular barcoding with unique molecular identifiers was used for the TCRbeta library. TCRdb re-called the PCR reads with MiXCR, one entry per CDR3 protein. The repertoire includes around 190,000 distinct CDR3 sequences, 5.5% to 7% of them detected once, and 4.5% to 6.5% sits in the top ten. This clonotype was observed many times. Its antigen is as yet unknown. The clonotype originates from a boy younger than 10 with acute lymphoblastic leukemia, due to receive a stem cell transplant. Here the sequenced sample was PBMCs, taken before TCRalphabeta/CD19-depleted stem cell transplant. The J gene is TRBJ2-1, the V gene TRBV15; 10 nucleotides line up with TRBD2. CDR3 region: CATSSLAGGGDEQFF. The CDR3, as DNA: TGTGCCACCAGTAGTTTAGCGGGGGGTGGGGATGAGCAGTTCTTC. Looking up the rest from reference TRBV15 and TRBJ2-1 gives the full variable domain: DAMVIQNPRYQVTQFGKPVTLSCSQTLNHNVMYWYQQKSSQAPKLLFHYYDKDFNNEADTPDNFQSRRPNTSFCFLDIRSPGLGDTAMYLCATSSLAGGGDEQFFGPGTRLTVL.